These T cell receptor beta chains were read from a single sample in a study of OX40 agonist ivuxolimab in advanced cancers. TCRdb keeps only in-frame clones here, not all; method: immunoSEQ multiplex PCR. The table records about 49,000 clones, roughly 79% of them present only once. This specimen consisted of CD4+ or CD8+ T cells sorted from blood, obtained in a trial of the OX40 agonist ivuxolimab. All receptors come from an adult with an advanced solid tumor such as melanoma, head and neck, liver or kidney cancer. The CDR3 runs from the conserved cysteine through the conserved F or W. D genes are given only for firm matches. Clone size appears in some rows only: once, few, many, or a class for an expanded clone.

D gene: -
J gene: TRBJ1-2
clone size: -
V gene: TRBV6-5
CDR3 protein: CASLGSGGVRGYTF
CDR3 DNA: TGTGCCAGCCTCGGCTCGGGAGGGGTTAGAGGCTACACCTTC

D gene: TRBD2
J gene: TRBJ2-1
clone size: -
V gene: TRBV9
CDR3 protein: CASRGLVGQYNEQFF
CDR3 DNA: TGTGCCAGCAGGGGACTAGTGGGTCAGTACAATGAGCAGTTCTTC

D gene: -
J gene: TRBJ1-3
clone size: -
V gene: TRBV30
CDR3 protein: CAWRPGENTIYF
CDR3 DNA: TGTGCCTGGAGACCTGGGGAAAACACCATATATTTT

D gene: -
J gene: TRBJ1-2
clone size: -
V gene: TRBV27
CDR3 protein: CASSPMQGYYGYTF
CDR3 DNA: TGTGCCAGCAGCCCTATGCAGGGTTACTATGGCTACACCTTC

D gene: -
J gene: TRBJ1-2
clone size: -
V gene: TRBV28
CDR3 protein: CASGRDGYTF
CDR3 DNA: TGTGCCTCCGGGCGGGATGGCTACACCTTC

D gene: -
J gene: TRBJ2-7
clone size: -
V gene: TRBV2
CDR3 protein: CASSRQSYEQYF
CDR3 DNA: TGTGCCAGCAGTAGACAGTCCTACGAGCAGTACTTC

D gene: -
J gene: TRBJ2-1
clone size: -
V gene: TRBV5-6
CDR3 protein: CASSRGGAVAYNEQFF
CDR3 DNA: TGTGCCAGCAGCCGCGGAGGGGCCGTAGCCTACAATGAGCAGTTCTTC

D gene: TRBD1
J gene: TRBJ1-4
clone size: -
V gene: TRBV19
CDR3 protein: CASRRQGARDEKLFF
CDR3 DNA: TGTGCCAGTAGGCGACAGGGGGCGCGGGATGAAAAACTGTTTTTT

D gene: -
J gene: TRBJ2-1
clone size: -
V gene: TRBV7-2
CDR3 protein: CASSRTQGGYEQFF
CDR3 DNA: TGTGCCAGCAGCCGGACTCAGGGGGGGTATGAGCAGTTCTTC

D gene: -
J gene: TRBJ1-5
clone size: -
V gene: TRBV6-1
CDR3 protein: CASSDGGRGGQPQHF
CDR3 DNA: TGTGCCAGCAGTGATGGGGGGCGCGGGGGTCAGCCCCAGCATTTT

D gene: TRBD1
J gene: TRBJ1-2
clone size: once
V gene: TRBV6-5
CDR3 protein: CASSYSGQGAGGYTF
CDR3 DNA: TGTGCCAGCAGTTACTCGGGACAGGGGGCGGGGGGCTACACCTTC

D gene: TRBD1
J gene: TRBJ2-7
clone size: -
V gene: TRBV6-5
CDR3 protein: CASARQGYEQYF
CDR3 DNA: TGTGCCAGCGCTCGACAGGGCTACGAGCAGTACTTC

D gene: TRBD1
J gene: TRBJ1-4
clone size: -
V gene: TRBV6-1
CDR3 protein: CASSGNRGNEKLFF
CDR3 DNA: TGTGCCAGCAGTGGCAACAGGGGTAATGAAAAACTGTTTTTT

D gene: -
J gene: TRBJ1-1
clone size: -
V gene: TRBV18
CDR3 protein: CASSPQGDTEAFF
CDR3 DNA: TGTGCCAGCTCACCACAAGGGGACACTGAAGCTTTCTTT

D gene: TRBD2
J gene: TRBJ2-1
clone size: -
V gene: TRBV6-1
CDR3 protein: CASNHRQRGNEQFF
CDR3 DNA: TGTGCCAGCAATCATAGACAGCGGGGAAATGAGCAGTTCTTC

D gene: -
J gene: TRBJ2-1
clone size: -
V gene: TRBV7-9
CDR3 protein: CASSSGGYNEQFF
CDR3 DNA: TGTGCCAGCAGCTCTGGCGGGTACAATGAGCAGTTCTTC

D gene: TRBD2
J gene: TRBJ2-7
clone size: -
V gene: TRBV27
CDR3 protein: CASKPPGLAGLYEQYF
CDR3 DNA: TGTGCCAGCAAACCACCGGGACTAGCGGGCCTTTACGAGCAGTACTTC

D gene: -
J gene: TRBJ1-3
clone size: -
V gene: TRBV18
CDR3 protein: CASSPGPTVGSGNTIYF
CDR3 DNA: TGTGCCAGCTCACCGGGGCCGACGGTAGGGTCCGGAAACACCATATATTTT

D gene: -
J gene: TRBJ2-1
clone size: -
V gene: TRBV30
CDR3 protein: CAWNKGYNEQFF
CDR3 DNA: TGTGCCTGGAATAAGGGGTACAATGAGCAGTTCTTC

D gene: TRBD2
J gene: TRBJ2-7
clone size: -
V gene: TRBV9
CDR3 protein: CASSAVAGGAGEQYF
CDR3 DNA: TGTGCCAGCAGCGCGGTGGCGGGGGGGGCTGGCGAGCAGTACTTC

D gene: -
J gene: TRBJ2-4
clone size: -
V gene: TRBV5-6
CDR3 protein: CASSFRSQGQNIQYF
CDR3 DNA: TGTGCCAGCAGCTTTAGGTCCCAGGGGCAAAACATTCAGTACTTC

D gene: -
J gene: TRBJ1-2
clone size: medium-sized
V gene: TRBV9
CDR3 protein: CASSVVEGLTGGRGYTF
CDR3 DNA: TGTGCCAGCAGCGTAGTTGAGGGGCTTACAGGTGGGAGAGGCTACACCTTC

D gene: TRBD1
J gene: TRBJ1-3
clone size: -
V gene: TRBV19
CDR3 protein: CASSNERPGQGAASSGNTIYF
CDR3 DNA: TGTGCCAGTAGTAACGAGAGACCGGGACAGGGGGCCGCGAGCTCTGGAAACACCATATATTTT

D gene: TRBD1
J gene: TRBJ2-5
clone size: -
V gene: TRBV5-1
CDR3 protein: CASSSTGGSETQYF
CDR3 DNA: TGCGCCAGCAGTTCCACAGGGGGATCGGAGACCCAGTACTTC

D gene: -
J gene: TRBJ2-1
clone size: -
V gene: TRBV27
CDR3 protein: CASSYEGTPPTYNEQFF
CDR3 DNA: TGTGCCAGCAGTTATGAAGGGACCCCCCCCACCTACAATGAGCAGTTCTTC

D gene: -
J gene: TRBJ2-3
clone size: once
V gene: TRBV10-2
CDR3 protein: CASSESGRGATQYF
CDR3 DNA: TGCGCCAGCAGTGAGTCGGGGCGGGGAGCCACGCAGTATTTT

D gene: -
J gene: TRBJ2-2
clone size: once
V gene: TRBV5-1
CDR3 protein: CASSLNHGLFF
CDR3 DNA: TGCGCCAGCAGCTTGAATCATGGGCTGTTTTTT

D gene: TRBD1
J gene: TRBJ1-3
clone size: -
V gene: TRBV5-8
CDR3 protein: CASSLGGTAGNTIYF
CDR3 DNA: TGTGCCAGCAGCTTGGGGGGGACAGCTGGAAACACCATATATTTT

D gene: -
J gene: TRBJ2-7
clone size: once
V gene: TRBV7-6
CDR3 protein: CASSTVLSSEQYF
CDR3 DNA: TGTGCCAGCAGCACCGTCCTTTCCAGCGAGCAGTACTTC

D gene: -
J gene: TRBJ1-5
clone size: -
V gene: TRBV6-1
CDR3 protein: CASSRGPYSNQPQHF
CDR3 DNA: TGTGCCAGCTCCAGGGGACCCTATAGCAATCAGCCCCAGCATTTT

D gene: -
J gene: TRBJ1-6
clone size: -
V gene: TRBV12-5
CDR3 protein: CASGLGQNNSPLHF
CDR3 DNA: TGTGCTAGTGGTTTGGGACAGAATAATTCACCCCTCCACTTT

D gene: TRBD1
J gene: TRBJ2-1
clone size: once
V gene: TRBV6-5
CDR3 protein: CASRRDRGSNEQFF
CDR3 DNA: TGTGCCAGCAGGCGGGACAGGGGGTCAAATGAGCAGTTCTTC

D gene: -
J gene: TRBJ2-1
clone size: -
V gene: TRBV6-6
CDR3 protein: CASSRDTRLANEQFF
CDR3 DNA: TGTGCCAGCAGCCGGGACACCCGCCTGGCCAATGAGCAGTTCTTC

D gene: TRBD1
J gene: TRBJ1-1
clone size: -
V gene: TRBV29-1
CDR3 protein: CSGKQGGSTEAFF
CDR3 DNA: TGCAGCGGCAAACAGGGGGGGAGCACTGAAGCTTTCTTT

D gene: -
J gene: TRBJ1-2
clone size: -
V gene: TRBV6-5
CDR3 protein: CASSYQQGFNYGYTF
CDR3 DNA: TGTGCCAGCAGTTACCAACAGGGCTTTAACTATGGCTACACCTTC

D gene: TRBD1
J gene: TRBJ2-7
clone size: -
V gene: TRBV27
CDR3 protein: CASSPGQGAPRDYEQYF
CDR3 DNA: TGTGCCAGCAGTCCAGGACAGGGGGCGCCCCGGGACTACGAGCAGTACTTC

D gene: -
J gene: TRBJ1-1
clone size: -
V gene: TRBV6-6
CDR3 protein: CASTYRVRTEAFF
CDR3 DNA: TGTGCCAGCACCTACAGGGTACGCACTGAAGCTTTCTTT

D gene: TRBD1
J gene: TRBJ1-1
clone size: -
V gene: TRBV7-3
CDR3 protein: CASSLTGQTEAFF
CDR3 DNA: TGTGCCAGCAGCTTAACGGGACAGACGGAAGCTTTCTTT

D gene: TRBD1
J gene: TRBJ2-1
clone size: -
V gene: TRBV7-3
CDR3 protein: CASSSGTGGNEQFF
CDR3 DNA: TGTGCCAGCAGCTCCGGGACAGGGGGAAATGAGCAGTTCTTC

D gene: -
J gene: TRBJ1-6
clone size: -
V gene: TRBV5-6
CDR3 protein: CASSLVRGSTTLHF
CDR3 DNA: TGTGCCAGCAGCTTGGTGAGGGGCAGCACCACCCTCCACTTT

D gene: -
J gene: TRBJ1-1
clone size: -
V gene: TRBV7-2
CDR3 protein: CASSLVLGRVSSEAFF
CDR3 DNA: TGTGCCAGCAGCTTAGTACTGGGACGGGTCTCCTCTGAAGCTTTCTTT

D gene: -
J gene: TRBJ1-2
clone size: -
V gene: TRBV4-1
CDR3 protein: CASSPDLGPSGYTF
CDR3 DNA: TGCGCCAGCAGCCCGGATCTGGGGCCCTCTGGCTACACCTTC

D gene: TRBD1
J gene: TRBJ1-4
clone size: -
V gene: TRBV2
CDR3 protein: CASRDRMTNEKLFF
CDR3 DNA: TGTGCCAGCAGGGACAGGATGACTAATGAAAAACTGTTTTTT

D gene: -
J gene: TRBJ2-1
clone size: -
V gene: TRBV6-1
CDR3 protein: CASSELGRSPYNEQFF
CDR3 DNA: TGTGCCAGCAGTGAATTGGGCAGGTCGCCTTACAATGAGCAGTTCTTC

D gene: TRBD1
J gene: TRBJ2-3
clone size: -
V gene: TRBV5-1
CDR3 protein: CASSGEDRVGTDTQYF
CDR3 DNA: TGCGCCAGCAGCGGGGAGGACAGGGTGGGCACAGATACGCAGTATTTT

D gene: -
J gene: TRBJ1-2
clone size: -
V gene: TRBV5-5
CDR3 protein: CASSLSTGTRGYTF
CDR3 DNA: TGTGCCAGCAGTTTATCTACAGGGACACGGGGCTACACCTTC

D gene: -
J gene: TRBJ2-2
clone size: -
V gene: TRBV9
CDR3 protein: CASSVVSRGELFF
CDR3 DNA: TGTGCCAGCAGCGTAGTTAGCCGGGGGGAGCTGTTTTTT

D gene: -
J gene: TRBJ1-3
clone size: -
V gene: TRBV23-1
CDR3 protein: CASSQSLGPCSGNTIYF
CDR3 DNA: TGCGCCAGCAGTCAATCATTGGGACCTTGCTCTGGAAACACCATATATTTT

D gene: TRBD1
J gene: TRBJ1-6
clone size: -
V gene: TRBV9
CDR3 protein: CASSAMTGGESPLHF
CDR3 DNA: TGTGCCAGCAGCGCTATGACAGGGGGGGAATCACCCCTCCACTTT

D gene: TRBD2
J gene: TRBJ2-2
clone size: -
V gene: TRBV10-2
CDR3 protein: CASSETGGAGELFF
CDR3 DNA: TGCGCCAGCAGTGAGACGGGAGGGGCTGGGGAGCTGTTTTTT

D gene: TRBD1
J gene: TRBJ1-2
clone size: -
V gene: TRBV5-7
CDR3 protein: CASSPWDRGFPNYGYTF
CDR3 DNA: TGTGCCAGCAGCCCTTGGGACAGGGGTTTCCCTAACTATGGCTACACCTTC

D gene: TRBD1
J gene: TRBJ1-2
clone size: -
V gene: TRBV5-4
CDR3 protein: CASSPGQGSVSYTF
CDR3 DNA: TGTGCCAGCAGCCCGGGACAGGGGAGTGTCAGCTACACCTTC

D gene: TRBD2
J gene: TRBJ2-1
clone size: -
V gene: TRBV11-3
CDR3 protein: CASERETTEEQFF
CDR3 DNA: TGTGCCAGCGAGCGGGAGACTACAGAAGAGCAGTTCTTC

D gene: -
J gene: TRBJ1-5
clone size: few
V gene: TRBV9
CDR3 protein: CASSVKREGNQPQHF
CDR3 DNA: TGTGCCAGCAGCGTGAAGAGGGAGGGCAATCAGCCCCAGCATTTT

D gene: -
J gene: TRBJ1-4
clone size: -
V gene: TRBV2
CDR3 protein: CASRTNRVSNEKLFF
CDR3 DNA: TGTGCCAGCAGAACCAACAGGGTATCTAATGAAAAACTGTTTTTT